This T cell receptor beta chain stems from a study of shared clonotypes between healthy human individuals. V was clipped by 3 bases and J by 1 base, with 9 bases between them. CDR1 is SQVTM, CDR2 ANQGSEA, per germline. This CDR3 comprises 13 residues. The data were produced by immunoSEQ multiplex PCR, yet TCRdb's version contains in-frame clones alone and is incomplete. The table has about 1,500,000 clones, approximately 97% seen once. The J gene is TRBJ1-1, the V gene TRBV29-1; the D is unclear. The sequence was obtained from a man aged 25 to 40 in good health. Input material: naive CD4+ T cells sorted from blood. The subset is: CD45RA+ positively selected. The CDR3 DNA reads TGCAGCGTTGAGCCGAGAAAGAACACTGAAGCTTTCTTT. This sequence encodes CSVEPRKNTEAFF.